These T cell receptor beta chains were read from a single sample in a study of blood T cell repertoires in COVID-19. Assay: immunoSEQ multiplex PCR; the TCRdb copy retains only in-frame clones and omits some. The sample consists of about 190,000 clones, roughly 80% of them appearing once. Sequenced sample: peripheral blood. Receptors originate from a woman aged 45-65 years with acute or convalescent COVID-19. Both conserved end residues are part of each CDR3. The D gene is left open where the match is weak. Expanded clones are given a class, and other clones once, few, many or no size at all.

>once|TRBD2|TRBJ2-7|TRBV30
CAGGNLYEQYF
TGTGCGGGAGGGAACCTCTACGAGCAGTACTTC
>-|-|TRBJ1-5|TRBV15
CATSRGRGYSNQPQHF
TGTGCCACCAGCAGAGGCAGGGGCTATAGCAATCAGCCCCAGCATTTT
>-|TRBD2|TRBJ2-1|TRBV6-2/TRBV6-3
CASSGTSGISEQFF
TGTGCCAGCAGTGGGACTAGCGGGATTAGTGAGCAGTTCTTC
>-|TRBD1|TRBJ1-1|TRBV18
CASSRPQGGLTEAFF
TGTGCCAGCTCACGCCCTCAGGGGGGCCTCACTGAAGCTTTCTTT
>few|-|TRBJ2-7|TRBV21-1
CASSKNWTSGRGDEQYF
TGTGCCAGCAGCAAAAATTGGACTAGCGGGAGGGGTGACGAGCAGTACTTC
>-|TRBD1|TRBJ1-5|TRBV27
CASSRGTGAGQPQHF
TGTGCCAGCAGTAGAGGGACAGGGGCCGGGCAGCCCCAGCATTTT
>-|TRBD1|TRBJ2-7|TRBV9
CASSAGTGGFDEQYF
TGTGCCAGCAGCGCGGGGACAGGGGGTTTCGACGAGCAGTACTTC
>-|TRBD1|TRBJ2-2|TRBV5-6
CATTRQGLTGELFF
TGTGCCACAACGAGACAGGGGTTAACCGGGGAGCTGTTTTTT
>-|-|TRBJ2-7|TRBV13
CASSAGARLRYEQYF
TGTGCCAGCAGCGCGGGGGCACGCCTTAGGTACGAGCAGTACTTC
>-|-|TRBJ2-5|TRBV12-2
CASRLAGGLAQQETQYF
TGTGCAAGTCGCTTAGCAGGAGGACTAGCGCAACAAGAGACCCAGTACTTC